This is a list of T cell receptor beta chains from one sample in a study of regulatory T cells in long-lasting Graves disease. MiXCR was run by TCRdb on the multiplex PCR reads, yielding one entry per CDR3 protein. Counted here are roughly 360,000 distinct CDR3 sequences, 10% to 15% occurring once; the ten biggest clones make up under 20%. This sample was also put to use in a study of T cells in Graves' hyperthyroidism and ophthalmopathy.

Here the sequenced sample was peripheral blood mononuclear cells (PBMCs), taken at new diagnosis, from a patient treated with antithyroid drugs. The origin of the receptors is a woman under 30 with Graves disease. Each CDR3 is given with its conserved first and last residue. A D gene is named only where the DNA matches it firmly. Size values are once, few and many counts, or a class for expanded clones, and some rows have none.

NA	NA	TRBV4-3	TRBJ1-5	TGCGCCAGCAGCCAATTTTGGGGTCCAAGCAATCAGCCCCAGCATTTT	CASSQFWGPSNQPQHF
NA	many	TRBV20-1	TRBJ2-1	TGCAGTGCTAGGGATTCCGACGGACCGGAGGACCCGAATGAGCAGTTCTTC	CSARDSDGPEDPNEQFF
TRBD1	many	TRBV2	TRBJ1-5	TGTGCCAGCAGCCTCAGGGGGGGCCAGCCCCAGCATTTT	CASSLRGGQPQHF
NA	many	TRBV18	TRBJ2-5	TGTGCCAGCTCACCAACCTCGACACTGCAAGAGACCCAGTACTTC	CASSPTSTLQETQYF
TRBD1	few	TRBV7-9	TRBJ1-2	TGTGCCAGCAGCTTGCAGGACAGGTTGAAAACCTTC	CASSLQDRLKTF
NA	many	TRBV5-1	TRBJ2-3	TGCGCCAGCAGCTTTGGGACCTATAAACAAGATACGCAGTATTTT	CASSFGTYKQDTQYF
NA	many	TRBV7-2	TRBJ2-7	TGTGCCAGCAGCGTGGGACGAACCTTCGGCTACGAGCAGTACTTC	CASSVGRTFGYEQYF
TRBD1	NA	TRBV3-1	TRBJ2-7	TGTGCCAGCAGCCACGGGACAGGGCAACACGAGCAGTACTTC	CASSHGTGQHEQYF
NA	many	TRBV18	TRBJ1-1	TGTGCCAGCTCACCGGTCGGGGGCATGAACACTGAAGCTTTCTTT	CASSPVGGMNTEAFF
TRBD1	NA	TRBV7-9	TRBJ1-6	TGTGCCAGCAGCCGGGACAGGGCTGCCTATAATTCACCCCTCCACTTT	CASSRDRAAYNSPLHF
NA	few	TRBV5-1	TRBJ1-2	TGCGCCAGCAGCTTCCTCGACGATGACTATGGCTACACCTTC	CASSFLDDDYGYTF
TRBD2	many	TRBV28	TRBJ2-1	TGTGCCAGCAGTTCCCCGACTAGCGGGCAGTTGAGCTCCTACAATGAGCAGTTCTTC	CASSSPTSGQLSSYNEQFF
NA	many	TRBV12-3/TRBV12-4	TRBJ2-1	TGTGCCAGCGGAAGCGGCTACAATGAGCAGTTCTTC	CASGSGYNEQFF
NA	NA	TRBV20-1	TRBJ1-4	TGCAGTGCTAGATTCGACAGCGTTAAAGGATTAGAAAAACTGTTTTTT	CSARFDSVKGLEKLFF
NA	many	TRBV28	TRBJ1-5	TGTGCCAGCACCGAGAGTGATCAGCCCCAGCATTTT	CASTESDQPQHF